The clone carrying this TCR beta chain was detected many times. What it binds is not known. This entry comes from a study of regulatory T cells in long-lasting Graves disease. For TCR beta, libraries came from iRepertoire HTBI primers and Arm-PCR of CDR3 regions. Each CDR3 protein is one row after TCRdb ran MiXCR on the multiplex PCR reads. This repertoire shows over 350,000 distinct CDR3 sequences, about 15% found once; its top ten account for about 7.6%. Time point: newly diagnosed GD, antithyroid drugs for less than 3 months. Following extraction of RNA from PBMCs, that RNA was used to make the TCR library. Per germline, CDR1 LNHDA and CDR2 SQIVND (reference sequence). This CDR3 contains 14 residues. V shed 3 bases, J shed 2 bases, and the junction held 4 bases outside the gene matches. General study results and limits: The study found persistent patients shared more public clonotypes (roughly 2,600) than new patients (just over 950). Preferential use of TRBV28, TRBJ1-2 and TRBJ2-5 was seen in persistent disease.

The same sample was also used in a study of T cells in Graves' hyperthyroidism and ophthalmopathy. Per that study: Primed by the HTBI set, a first-round RT-PCR was run on the TCR CDR3.

This clonotype originated in a woman in her forties with Graves disease. The sequences come from peripheral blood mononuclear cells (PBMCs), collected at new diagnosis, from a patient treated with antithyroid drugs. This sequence joins TRBV19 and TRBJ2-7; 7 positions match TRBD1. The CDR3 DNA sequence: TGTGCCAGTAGTATCGGGACAGTGGCCTACGAGCAGTACTTC. Translated: CASSIGTVAYEQYF.